This is a list of T cell receptor beta chains from one sample in a study of spatial heterogeneity in lung cancer. MiXCR, applied by TCRdb to the 5' RACE reads, yields one record per CDR3 protein. Here the sample spans about 110,000 distinct CDR3 sequences, about a tenth being singletons. This specimen consisted of PBMCs, obtained at follow-up. The receptors come from a female donor with early-stage non-small cell lung cancer. The CDR3 runs from the conserved cysteine through the conserved F or W. A D gene is named only where the DNA matches it firmly. The size field is filled for only some rows; it gives once, few, many or a size class.

len: 14; abundance: .; j_gene: TRBJ1-3; v_gene: TRBV2; d_gene: .; CDR3aa: CASRVTVAGNTIYF; CDR3nt: TGTGCCAGCAGGGTGACAGTGGCTGGAAACACCATATATTTT
len: 17; abundance: .; j_gene: TRBJ2-2; v_gene: TRBV7-6; d_gene: .; CDR3aa: CASSLEATGSTTGELFF; CDR3nt: TGTGCCAGCAGCTTAGAAGCCACAGGGTCGACCACCGGGGAGCTGTTTTTT
len: 14; abundance: few; j_gene: TRBJ2-1; v_gene: TRBV6-2/TRBV6-3; d_gene: TRBD2; CDR3aa: CASSFGRTGNEQFF; CDR3nt: TGTGCCAGCAGTTTCGGGAGGACCGGCAATGAGCAGTTCTTC
len: 16; abundance: many; j_gene: TRBJ1-1; v_gene: TRBV6-2/TRBV6-3; d_gene: TRBD1; CDR3aa: CASSYGTGGIYTEAFF; CDR3nt: TGTGCCAGCAGTTACGGGACAGGCGGGATTTACACTGAAGCTTTCTTT
len: 16; abundance: .; j_gene: TRBJ1-4; v_gene: TRBV7-6; d_gene: .; CDR3aa: CASSLRPTGFGEKLFF; CDR3nt: TGTGCCAGCAGCTTAAGGCCTACAGGGTTTGGAGAAAAACTGTTTTTT
len: 11; abundance: few; j_gene: TRBJ1-2; v_gene: TRBV20-1; d_gene: .; CDR3aa: CSASSDYGYTF; CDR3nt: TGCAGTGCTAGCAGTGACTATGGCTACACCTTC
len: 13; abundance: .; j_gene: TRBJ1-5; v_gene: TRBV29-1; d_gene: TRBD1; CDR3aa: CSVDLGQFQPQHF; CDR3nt: TGCAGCGTGGACCTGGGACAGTTTCAGCCCCAGCATTTT
len: 15; abundance: .; j_gene: TRBJ1-4; v_gene: TRBV24-1; d_gene: .; CDR3aa: CATSDSGTAKGKLFF; CDR3nt: TGTGCCACCAGTGATTCCGGGACGGCCAAAGGAAAACTGTTTTTT
len: 16; abundance: .; j_gene: TRBJ2-3; v_gene: TRBV20-1; d_gene: .; CDR3aa: CSARTSVEFSTDTQYF; CDR3nt: TGCAGTGCTAGGACGTCCGTGGAATTTAGCACAGATACGCAGTATTTT
len: 14; abundance: few; j_gene: TRBJ1-2; v_gene: TRBV6-5; d_gene: .; CDR3aa: CASSYRRGSYGYTF; CDR3nt: TGTGCCAGCAGTTACCGACGCGGATCCTATGGCTACACCTTC
len: 13; abundance: .; j_gene: TRBJ1-2; v_gene: TRBV20-1; d_gene: .; CDR3aa: CSARIVGLDVYTF; CDR3nt: TGCAGTGCTAGAATCGTCGGCCTTGACGTCTACACCTTC
len: 15; abundance: .; j_gene: TRBJ1-6; v_gene: TRBV20-1; d_gene: .; CDR3aa: CSASDERITNSPLHF; CDR3nt: TGCAGTGCTAGTGATGAAAGGATAACTAATTCACCCCTCCACTTT
len: 15; abundance: .; j_gene: TRBJ2-5; v_gene: TRBV5-4; d_gene: TRBD2; CDR3aa: CASSSTSGSRETQYF; CDR3nt: TGTGCCAGCAGCAGCACTAGCGGGAGTCGGGAGACCCAGTACTTC
len: 13; abundance: many; j_gene: TRBJ1-5; v_gene: TRBV3-1; d_gene: .; CDR3aa: CASSQADTKAQHF; CDR3nt: TGTGCCAGCAGCCAAGCCGACACCAAGGCCCAGCATTTT
len: 13; abundance: .; j_gene: TRBJ1-1; v_gene: TRBV5-1; d_gene: .; CDR3aa: CASRVSGDTEAFF; CDR3nt: TGCGCCAGCAGGGTCTCGGGGGACACTGAAGCTTTCTTT
len: 12; abundance: few; j_gene: TRBJ2-5; v_gene: TRBV5-6; d_gene: .; CDR3aa: CASSRLTETQYF; CDR3nt: TGTGCCAGCAGCCGATTAACGGAGACCCAGTACTTC
len: 14; abundance: .; j_gene: TRBJ2-7; v_gene: TRBV28; d_gene: .; CDR3aa: CASSSDSRVGGQYF; CDR3nt: TGTGCCAGCAGTTCGGACAGCCGCGTGGGTGGGCAGTACTTC